A single sample is the source of the 4 T cell receptor beta chains below, sequenced in a study of post-analysis software for immune sequencing data. Findings and limits, study-wide: TRBV5-6, TRBV5-1 and TRBV20-1 were among five TRBV segments more frequent in patients than controls.

The TCR beta cDNA libraries carried unique molecular identifiers. TCRdb independently ran MiXCR on the PCR reads; one entry per CDR3 protein. Here the sample spans 350,000 to 500,000 distinct CDR3 sequences, 39% being singletons. Which antigens these TCRs recognize remains unknown. The sample comprised blood. Every receptor here comes from a girl aged 2-10 years with multiple sclerosis.

This clonotype was recorded only once. The chain has TRBV9 and TRBJ2-7; D gene ambiguous. This CDR3 has 15 amino acids. V was trimmed by 6 bases and J by 0 bases, leaving 16 bases between them. Germline V lookup: CDR1 SGDLS, CDR2 YYNGEE. CDR3 in amino acids: CASNPDPSGSYEQYF. CDR3 bases: TGTGCCAGCAACCCGGATCCGTCCGGCTCCTACGAGCAGTACTTC.

The J gene is TRBJ2-3, the V gene TRBV5-1; D might be TRBD2 (5 bases). The CDR3 has 12 residues. V was shortened by 4 bases and J by 4 bases, with 7 bases between the two germline ends. CDR1 SGHRS and CDR2 YFSETQ come from the germline V gene. As DNA, the CDR3 is TGCGCCAGCAGCCCGGGGTCAGATACGCAGTATTTT. It encodes CASSPGSDTQYF.

This clonotype appeared many times. The chain recombines TRBV14 with TRBJ2-1; D is perhaps TRBD2 (5 bases). CDR3 size: 14 residues. Trimming removed 0 bases from V and 7 bases from J, with 10 bases in between. Germline V gives CDR1 SGHDN, CDR2 FVKESK. Here the CDR3 reads CASSQDLSGNEQFF. CDR3 sequence (DNA): TGTGCCAGCAGCCAAGATTTATCGGGGAATGAGCAGTTCTTC.

V is TRBV6-2 or TRBV6-3 and J is TRBJ2-3; D unclear. CDR1 and CDR2 from the germline V gene are MNHEY and SVGEGT. CDR3 size: 15 residues. Trimming pared 0 bases from V and 4 bases from J, leaving 11 bases between. The CDR3 nucleotides read TGTGCCAGCAGTTACTCCTTGAACAGCTCAGATACGCAGTATTTT. Its translation: CASSYSLNSSDTQYF.